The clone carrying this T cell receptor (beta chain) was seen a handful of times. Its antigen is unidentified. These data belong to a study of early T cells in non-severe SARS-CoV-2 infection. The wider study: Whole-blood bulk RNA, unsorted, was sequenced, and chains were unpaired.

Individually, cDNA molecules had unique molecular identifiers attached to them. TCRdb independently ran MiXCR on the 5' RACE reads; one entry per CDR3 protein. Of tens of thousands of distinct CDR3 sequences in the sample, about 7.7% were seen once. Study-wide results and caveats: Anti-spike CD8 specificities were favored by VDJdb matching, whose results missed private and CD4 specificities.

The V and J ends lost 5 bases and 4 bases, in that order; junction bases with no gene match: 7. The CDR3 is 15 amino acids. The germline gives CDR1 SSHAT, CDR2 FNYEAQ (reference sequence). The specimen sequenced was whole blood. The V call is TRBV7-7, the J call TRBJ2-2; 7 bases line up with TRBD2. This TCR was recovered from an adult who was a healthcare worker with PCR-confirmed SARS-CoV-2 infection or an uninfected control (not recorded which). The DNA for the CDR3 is TGTGCCAGCAGCCCCGGACTAGGACGCACCGGGGAGCTGTTTTTT. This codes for CASSPGLGRTGELFF.